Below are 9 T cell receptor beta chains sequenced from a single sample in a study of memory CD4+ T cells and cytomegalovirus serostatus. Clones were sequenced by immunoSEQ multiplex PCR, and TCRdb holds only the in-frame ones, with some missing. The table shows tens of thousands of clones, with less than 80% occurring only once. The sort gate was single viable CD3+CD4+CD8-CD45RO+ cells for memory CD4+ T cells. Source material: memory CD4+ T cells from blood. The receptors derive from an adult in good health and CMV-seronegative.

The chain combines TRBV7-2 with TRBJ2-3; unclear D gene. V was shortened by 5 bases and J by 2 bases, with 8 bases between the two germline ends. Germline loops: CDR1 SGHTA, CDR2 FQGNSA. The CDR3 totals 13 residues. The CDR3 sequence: CASSLGITDTQYF. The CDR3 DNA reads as TGTGCCAGCAGCCTCGGTATCACAGATACGCAGTATTTT.

The CDR3 protein is CASSQGPATKNIQYF. Here the CDR3 DNA reads TGCGCCAGCAGCCAAGGACCGGCAACCAAAAACATTCAGTACTTC. This chain joins TRBV4-1 and TRBJ2-4; D uncertain. The germline V gene encodes CDR1 MGHRA and CDR2 YSYEKL. The CDR3 runs 15 residues. Trimming took 1 base from V and 2 from J, leaving 9 bases between them.

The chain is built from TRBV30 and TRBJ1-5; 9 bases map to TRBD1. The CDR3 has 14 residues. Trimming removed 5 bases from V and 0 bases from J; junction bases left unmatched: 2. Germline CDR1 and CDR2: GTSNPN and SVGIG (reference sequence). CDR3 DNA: TGTGCCTGGGGACAGGGGAATAGCAATCAGCCCCAGCATTTT. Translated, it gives CAWGQGNSNQPQHF. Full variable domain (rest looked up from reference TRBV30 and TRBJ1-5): SQTIHQWPATLVQPVGSPLSLECTVEGTSNPNLYWYRQAAGRGLQLLFYSVGIGQISSEVPQNLSASRPQDRQFILSSKKLLLSDSGFYLCAWGQGNSNQPQHFGDGTRLSIL.

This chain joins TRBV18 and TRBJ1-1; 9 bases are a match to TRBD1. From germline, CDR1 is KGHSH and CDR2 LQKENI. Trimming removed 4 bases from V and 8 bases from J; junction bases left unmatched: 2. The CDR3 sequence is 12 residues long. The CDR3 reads CASSLGTGEAFF. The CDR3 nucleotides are TGTGCCAGCTCACTAGGGACAGGGGAAGCTTTCTTT. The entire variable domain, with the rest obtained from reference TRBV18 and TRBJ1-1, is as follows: NAGVMQNPRHLVRRRGQEARLRCSPMKGHSHVYWYRQLPEEGLKFMVYLQKENIIDESGMPKERFSAEFPKEGPSILRIQQVVRGDSAAYFCASSLGTGEAFFGQGTRLTVV.

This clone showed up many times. The CDR3 sequence is CASSPRRDFGAFF. CDR3 nucleotides: TGTGCCAGCAGTCCAAGAAGAGATTTCGGAGCTTTCTTT. The chain is built from TRBV7-2 and TRBJ1-1; D is uncertain. Per the germline V gene, CDR1 is SGHTA and CDR2 is FQGNSA. Trimming left V 6 bases short and J 10 bases short, with 18 bases between. The CDR3 sequence is 13 residues long.

DNA for the CDR3: TGTGCCAGCAGCTCTCAGGGATTTGGCTATGGCTACACCTTC. Translated, it gives CASSSQGFGYGYTF. The chain recombines TRBV7-9 with TRBJ1-2; tentative D call: TRBD1 (5 bases). This CDR3 spans 14 amino acids. The V gene lost 4 bases and the J gene lost 4 bases, with 13 bases spanning the gap. Looked up from germline, CDR1 is SEHNR and CDR2 is FQNEAQ (reference sequence).

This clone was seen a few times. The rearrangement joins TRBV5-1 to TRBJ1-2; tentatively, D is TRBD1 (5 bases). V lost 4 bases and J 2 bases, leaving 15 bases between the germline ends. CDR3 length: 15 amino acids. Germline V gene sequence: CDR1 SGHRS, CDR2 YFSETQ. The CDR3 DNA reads TGCGCCAGCAGCCACGGGGACCGTATAAACTATGGCTACACCTTC. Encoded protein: CASSHGDRINYGYTF.

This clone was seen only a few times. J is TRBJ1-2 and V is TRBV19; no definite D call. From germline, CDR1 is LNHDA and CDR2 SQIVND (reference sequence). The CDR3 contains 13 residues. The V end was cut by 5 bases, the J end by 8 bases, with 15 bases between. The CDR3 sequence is CASSDQTIKGYTF. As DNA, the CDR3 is TGTGCCAGTAGTGATCAGACTATCAAGGGCTACACCTTC.

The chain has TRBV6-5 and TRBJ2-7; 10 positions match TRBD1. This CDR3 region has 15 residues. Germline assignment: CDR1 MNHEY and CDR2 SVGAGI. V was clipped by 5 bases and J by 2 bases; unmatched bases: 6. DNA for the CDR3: TGTGCCAGCAGTGCAAGGGGACAGGGGCCCTACGAGCAGTACTTC. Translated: CASSARGQGPYEQYF.